One sample yielded the 10 T cell receptor beta chains listed below, sequenced in a study of blood T cell repertoires in COVID-19. TCRdb's table, derived via immunoSEQ multiplex PCR, lists solely in-frame clones and lacks some. The sample lists 70,000 to 90,000 clones, 70% to 90% occurring once. The sequencing sample was made of peripheral blood. Receptors were obtained from a woman in her sixties or seventies with acute or convalescent COVID-19.

The table lists this clone with a count of one. The chain combines TRBV10-3 with TRBJ2-5; TRBD1 matches at 9 bases. Germline lookup yields CDR1 ENHRY and CDR2 SYGVKD. V was pared by 2 bases and J by 5 bases, with 6 bases of the junction left unmatched. This CDR3 has 15 residues. The CDR3 sequence: CAISEARDRVETQYF. For the CDR3, the DNA is TGTGCCATCAGTGAGGCCCGGGACAGGGTGGAGACCCAGTACTTC.

The V gene is TRBV6-2 or TRBV6-3, the J gene TRBJ2-3, with 10 bases matching TRBD2. The CDR3 runs 15 residues. V lost 4 bases to trimming and J lost 4 bases; unmatched junction nucleotides: 5. CDR1 and CDR2 (germline): MNHEY, SVGEGT. In nucleotides, the CDR3 is TGTGCCAGCAGTTGGGGGACTAGCGAGGCAGATACGCAGTATTTT. Encoded protein: CASSWGTSEADTQYF.

This rearrangement joins TRBV5-1 to TRBJ1-1; 7 bases are shared with TRBD1. This CDR3 has 13 amino acids. Germline V gene lookup returns CDR1 SGHRS and CDR2 YFSETQ. V lost 4 bases to trimming and J lost 3 bases; unmatched junction nucleotides: 3. CDR3 bases: TGCGCCAGCAGCCGAACAGGGGACACTGAAGCTTTCTTT. Its translation is CASSRTGDTEAFF.

V gene TRBV27 combines with J gene TRBJ2-1, with 10 bases identical to TRBD2. Germline trimming cut 5 bases from V and 6 bases from J; bases unmatched to any gene: 7. CDR1 is MNHEY, CDR2 SMNVEV, per germline (reference sequence). This CDR3 has 15 residues. The CDR3 sequence: CASSSGGAGSNEQFF. The CDR3 DNA reads as TGTGCCAGCAGTAGCGGGGGGGCTGGGTCCAATGAGCAGTTCTTC.

The gene calls are TRBV7-8 and TRBJ2-5; a weak D match, TRBD2 (5 bases). The CDR3 is 13 amino acids. The germline CDR1 and CDR2 sequences are SGHVS and FQNEAQ. Trimming cost V 2 bases and J 3 bases, with 7 bases left between them. DNA for the CDR3: TGTGCCAGCAGCTTACGGGGAAAAGAGACCCAGTACTTC. Its translation: CASSLRGKETQYF.

The CDR3 coding sequence is TGTGCCAGCAGCTCTCAGGGGGCGCAGACCGGGGAGCTGTTTTTT. Residues: CASSSQGAQTGELFF. The chain uses TRBV7-2 and TRBJ2-2, with 8 bases aligning to TRBD1. V shed 4 bases, J shed 5 bases, and the junction held 6 bases outside the gene matches. Per germline, CDR1 SGHTA and CDR2 FQGNSA. The CDR3 extends over 15 amino acids.

The rearrangement links TRBV5-1 to TRBJ2-7; TRBD1 matches at 7 bases. The CDR3 spans 14 residues. J gave up 3 bases and V 2 bases, and 5 bases lay outside the gene matches. Per germline, CDR1 SGHRS and CDR2 YFSETQ. The CDR3 coding sequence is TGCGCCAGCAGCTTTTGGGACAGCAACTACGAGCAGTACTTC. Its protein product is CASSFWDSNYEQYF.

This sequence joins TRBV4-1 and TRBJ2-2; D is perhaps TRBD2 (6 bases). Germline CDR1 and CDR2: MGHRA and YSYEKL. CDR3 size: 17 residues. V shed 1 base and J shed 0 bases, with 12 bases lying between them. Written as DNA, the CDR3 is TGCGCCAGCAGCCAAGGCATCGGGGGTACGAACACCGGGGAGCTGTTTTTT. Translation gives CASSQGIGGTNTGELFF.

V is TRBV29-1 and J is TRBJ2-7; 8 bases are shared with TRBD1. From germline, CDR1 is SQVTM and CDR2 ANQGSEA. V shed 5 bases and J 3 bases; nucleotides not matched to a gene: 3. The CDR3 consists of 12 residues. The CDR3 region is CSVLTGGYEQYF. The CDR3 DNA reads as TGCAGCGTTCTAACAGGGGGCTACGAGCAGTACTTC.

The count of this clone is one. The chain links TRBV30 to TRBJ2-5, with 11 nucleotides matching TRBD2. The CDR3 is 13 residues long. The J segment lost 2 bases and the V segment lost 4 bases, leaving 0 bases of the junction unmatched. Per the germline V gene, CDR1 is GTSNPN and CDR2 is SVGIG (reference sequence). The chain's CDR3 is CAWTSGGQETQYF. CDR3 bases: TGTGCCTGGACTAGCGGGGGGCAAGAGACCCAGTACTTC.